This T cell receptor (beta chain) stems from a study of vaccination and CD4 T cells after COVID-19. Overall study results and limits: Convalescent patients showed a median approximately 89% of reactive clones that were seen only post-vaccination. Within convalescent individuals, 304 out of 307 vaccine-specific clones proved to be spike mono-reactive.

Germline CDR1 KGHDR, CDR2 SFDVKD. The CDR3 is made up of 14 amino acids. Trimming took off 4 bases at V and 5 bases at J, with 8 bases between the two ends. The assay that was used to sequence DNA from cultured CD4+ T cells was the Oncomine TCR Beta short-read assay. CD4+ T cells were cultured, and genomic DNA was extracted from them. TCRdb used MiXCR to reprocess the PCR reads, holding one entry per CDR3 protein. In the table there are some 21,000 distinct CDR3 sequences, 35% to 40% of which are singletons. This clonotype turned up a few times. No antigen is known for it. The sample's treatment: 10-day PBMC culture with coronavirus spike peptide pools or control peptides (ViraFEST assay). Every positive PCR date fell between March and December 2020, earlier than the US Alpha, Beta and Delta variants.

This clonotype was sampled from a human donor who had recovered from COVID-19. Sequencing used CD4+ T cells from blood, cultured in vitro, obtained before SARS-CoV-2 vaccination. The rearrangement uses TRBV24-1 and TRBJ1-6, with unresolved D. The CDR3 here is CATSERWDNSPLHF. The CDR3 nucleotides are TGTGCCACCAGTGAACGTTGGGATAATTCACCCCTCCACTTT.